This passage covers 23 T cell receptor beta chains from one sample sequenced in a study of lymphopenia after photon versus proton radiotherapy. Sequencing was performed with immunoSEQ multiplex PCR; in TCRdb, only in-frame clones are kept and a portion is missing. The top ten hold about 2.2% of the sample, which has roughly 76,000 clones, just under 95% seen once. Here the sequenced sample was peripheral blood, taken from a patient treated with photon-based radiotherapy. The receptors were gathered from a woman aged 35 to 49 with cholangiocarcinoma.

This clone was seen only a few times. The CDR3 is CSASGVTEAFF. The CDR3 DNA is TGCAGTGCTTCAGGGGTCACTGAAGCTTTCTTT. The chain combines TRBV20-1 with TRBJ1-1, with a tentative D call TRBD1 (6 bases). The germline V gene has CDR1 DFQATT and CDR2 SNEGSKA (reference sequence). The V end lost 5 bases, the J end lost 4 bases, and 8 bases lay between the germline ends. The CDR3 is made up of 11 amino acids.

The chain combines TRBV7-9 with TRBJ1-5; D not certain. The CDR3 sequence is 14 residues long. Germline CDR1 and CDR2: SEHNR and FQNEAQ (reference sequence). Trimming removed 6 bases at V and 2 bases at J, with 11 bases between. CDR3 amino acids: CASSPIGGNQPQHF. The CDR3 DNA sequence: TGTGCCAGCAGTCCCATCGGGGGCAATCAGCCCCAGCATTTT.

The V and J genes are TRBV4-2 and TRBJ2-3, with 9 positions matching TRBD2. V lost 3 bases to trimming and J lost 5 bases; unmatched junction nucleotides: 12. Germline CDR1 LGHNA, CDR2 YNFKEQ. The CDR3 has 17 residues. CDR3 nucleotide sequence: TGTGCCAGCAGCCAGGGTACGCGGGAGGGAGGGGGAGATACGCAGTATTTT. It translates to CASSQGTREGGGDTQYF.

The CDR3 here is CSVPWRRTGGYEQFF. The CDR3 DNA reads as TGCAGCGTTCCCTGGAGGCGGACAGGGGGGTATGAGCAGTTCTTC. This chain connects TRBV29-1 to TRBJ2-1, with TRBD1 identical over 10 bases. V trimming: 5 bases; J trimming: 8 bases; junction bases outside the gene matches: 12. The CDR3 runs 15 residues. Germline CDR1 reads SQVTM; CDR2 reads ANQGSEA.

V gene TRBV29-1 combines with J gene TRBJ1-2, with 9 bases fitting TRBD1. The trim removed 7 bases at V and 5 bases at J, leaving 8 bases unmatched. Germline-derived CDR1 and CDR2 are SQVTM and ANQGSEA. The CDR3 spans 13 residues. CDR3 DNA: TGCAGCGCAAGACAGGGGGTGAGGTATGGCTACACCTTC. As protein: CSARQGVRYGYTF.

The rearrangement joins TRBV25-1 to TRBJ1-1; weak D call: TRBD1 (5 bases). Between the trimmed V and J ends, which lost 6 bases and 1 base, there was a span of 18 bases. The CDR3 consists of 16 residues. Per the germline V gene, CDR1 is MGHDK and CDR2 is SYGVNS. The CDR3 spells CASRPLGGQGNTEAFF. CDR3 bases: TGTGCCAGCAGACCCCTGGGAGGCCAGGGGAACACTGAAGCTTTCTTT.

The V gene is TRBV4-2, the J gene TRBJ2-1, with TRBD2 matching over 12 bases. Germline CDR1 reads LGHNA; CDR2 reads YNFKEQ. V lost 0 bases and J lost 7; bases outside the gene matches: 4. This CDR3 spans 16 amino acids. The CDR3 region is CASSQDELAGGNEQFF. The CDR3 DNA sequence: TGTGCCAGCAGCCAAGATGAGCTAGCGGGAGGGAATGAGCAGTTCTTC.

The CDR3 here is CASRPGLFSGNTIYF. CDR3 coding DNA: TGTGCCAGCAGGCCGGGACTGTTCTCTGGAAACACCATATATTTT. The chain recombines TRBV27 with TRBJ1-3; D perhaps matches TRBD1 (5 bases). CDR1 is MNHEY and CDR2 is SMNVEV in the germline V gene (reference sequence). Deletions cut 6 bases from V and 0 bases from J, with 12 bases between. This CDR3 comprises 15 residues.

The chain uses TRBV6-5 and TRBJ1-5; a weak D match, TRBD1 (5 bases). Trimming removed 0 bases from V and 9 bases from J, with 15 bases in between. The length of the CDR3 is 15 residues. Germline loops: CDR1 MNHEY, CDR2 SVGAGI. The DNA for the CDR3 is TGTGCCAGCAGTTACTCGTCGCAGGGAATCCCGCCCCAGCATTTT. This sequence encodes CASSYSSQGIPPQHF.

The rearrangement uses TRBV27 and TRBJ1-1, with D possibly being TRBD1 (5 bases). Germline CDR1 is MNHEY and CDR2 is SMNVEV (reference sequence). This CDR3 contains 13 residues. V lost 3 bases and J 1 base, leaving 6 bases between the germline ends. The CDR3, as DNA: TGTGCCAGCAGTTTCGACAGGAACACTGAAGCTTTCTTT. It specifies CASSFDRNTEAFF.

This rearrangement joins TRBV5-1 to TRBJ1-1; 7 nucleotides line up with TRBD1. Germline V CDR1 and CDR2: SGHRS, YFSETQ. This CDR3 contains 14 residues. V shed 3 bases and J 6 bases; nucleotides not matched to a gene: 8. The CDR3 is CASSYGQAGAEAFF. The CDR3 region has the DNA TGCGCCAGCAGCTACGGACAGGCGGGAGCTGAAGCTTTCTTT.

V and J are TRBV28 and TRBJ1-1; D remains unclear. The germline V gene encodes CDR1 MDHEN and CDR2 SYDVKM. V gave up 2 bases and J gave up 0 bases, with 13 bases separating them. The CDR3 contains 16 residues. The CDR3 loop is CASSLDRRTMNTEAFF. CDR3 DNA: TGTGCCAGCAGTTTAGATCGCAGGACGATGAACACTGAAGCTTTCTTT.

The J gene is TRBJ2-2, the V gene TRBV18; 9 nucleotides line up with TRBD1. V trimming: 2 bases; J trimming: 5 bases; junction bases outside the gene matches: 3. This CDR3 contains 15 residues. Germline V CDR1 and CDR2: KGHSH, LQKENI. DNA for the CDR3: TGTGCCAGCTCACCAGGGACAGGGAAGACCGGGGAGCTGTTTTTT. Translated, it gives CASSPGTGKTGELFF. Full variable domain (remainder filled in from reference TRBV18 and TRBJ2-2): NAGVMQNPRHLVRRRGQEARLRCSPMKGHSHVYWYRQLPEEGLKFMVYLQKENIIDESGMPKERFSAEFPKEGPSILRIQQVVRGDSAAYFCASSPGTGKTGELFFGEGSRLTVL.

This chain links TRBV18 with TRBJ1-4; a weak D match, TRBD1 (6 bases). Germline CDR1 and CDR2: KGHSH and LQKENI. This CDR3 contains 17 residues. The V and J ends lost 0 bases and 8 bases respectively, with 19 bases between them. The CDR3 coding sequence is TGTGCCAGCTCACCACCGGGACAAGGGACACGGACCGAAAAACTGTTTTTT. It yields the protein CASSPPGQGTRTEKLFF.

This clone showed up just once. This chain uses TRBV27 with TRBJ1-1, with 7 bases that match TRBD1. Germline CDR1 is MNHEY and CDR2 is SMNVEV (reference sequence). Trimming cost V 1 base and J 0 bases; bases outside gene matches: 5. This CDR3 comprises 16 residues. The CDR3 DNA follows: TGTGCCAGCAGTTTATTTTTAGGGACAGTGAACACTGAAGCTTTCTTT. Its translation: CASSLFLGTVNTEAFF.

The DNA of the CDR3 is TGTGCCAGCAGTTCCCCGACTAGCGGGAGGGTCCACGAGCAGTACTTC. As protein: CASSSPTSGRVHEQYF. This sequence joins TRBV28 and TRBJ2-7; 14 nucleotides line up with TRBD2. There are 16 residues in the CDR3. V gave up 4 bases and J gave up 5 bases; unmatched junction bases: 7. Germline-derived CDR1 and CDR2 are MDHEN and SYDVKM.

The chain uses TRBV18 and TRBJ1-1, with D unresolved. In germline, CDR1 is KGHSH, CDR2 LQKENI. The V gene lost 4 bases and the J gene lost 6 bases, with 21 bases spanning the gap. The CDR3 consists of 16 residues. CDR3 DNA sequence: TGTGCCAGCTCACTTCGGGCGCCCGTAGGAGAACCTGAAGCTTTCTTT. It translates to CASSLRAPVGEPEAFF.

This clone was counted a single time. CDR3 coding DNA: TGTGCCAGCACTGTTACAGGGGAATACGAGCAGTACTTC. It encodes CASTVTGEYEQYF. The genes are TRBV28 and TRBJ2-7; TRBD1 agrees at 7 bases. Germline V gene data show CDR1 as MDHEN and CDR2 as SYDVKM. The V gene end was trimmed by 7 bases and the J gene end by 4 bases; junction bases not matched to a gene: 7. This CDR3 contains 13 residues. The whole variable domain, filled in from reference TRBV28 and TRBJ2-7, reads DVKVTQSSRYLVKRTGEKVFLECVQDMDHENMFWYRQDPGLGLRLIYFSYDVKMKEKGDIPEGYSVSREKKERFSLILESASTNQTSMYLCASTVTGEYEQYFGPGTRLTVT.

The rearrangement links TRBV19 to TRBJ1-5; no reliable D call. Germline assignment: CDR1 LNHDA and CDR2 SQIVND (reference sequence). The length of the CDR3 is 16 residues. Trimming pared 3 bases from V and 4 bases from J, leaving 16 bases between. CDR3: CASSIIWQKFNQPQHF. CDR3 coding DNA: TGTGCCAGTAGTATTATTTGGCAGAAGTTTAATCAGCCCCAGCATTTT.

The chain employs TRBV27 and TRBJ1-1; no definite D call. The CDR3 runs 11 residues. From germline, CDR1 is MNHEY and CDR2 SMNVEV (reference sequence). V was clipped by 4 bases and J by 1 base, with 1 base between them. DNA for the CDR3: TGTGCCAGCAGTTCGAACACTGAAGCTTTCTTT. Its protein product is CASSSNTEAFF.

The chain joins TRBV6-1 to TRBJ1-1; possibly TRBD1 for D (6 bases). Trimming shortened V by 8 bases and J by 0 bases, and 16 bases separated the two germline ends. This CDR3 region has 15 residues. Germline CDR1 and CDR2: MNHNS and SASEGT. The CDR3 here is CASPRTTGLNTEAFF. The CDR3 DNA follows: TGTGCCAGCCCCAGAACAACAGGGCTGAACACTGAAGCTTTCTTT.

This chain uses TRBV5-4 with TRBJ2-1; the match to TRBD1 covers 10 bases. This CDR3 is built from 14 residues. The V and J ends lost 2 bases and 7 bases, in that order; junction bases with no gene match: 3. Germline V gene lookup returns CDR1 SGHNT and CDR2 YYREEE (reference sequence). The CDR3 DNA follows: TGTGCCAGCAGCTTCCGGGACAGGGGAAATGAGCAGTTCTTC. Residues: CASSFRDRGNEQFF. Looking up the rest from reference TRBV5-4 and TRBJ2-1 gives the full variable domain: ETGVTQSPTHLIKTRGQQVTLRCSSQSGHNTVSWYQQALGQGPQFIFQYYREEENGRGNFPPRFSGLQFPNYSSELNVNALELDDSALYLCASSFRDRGNEQFFGPGTRLTVL.

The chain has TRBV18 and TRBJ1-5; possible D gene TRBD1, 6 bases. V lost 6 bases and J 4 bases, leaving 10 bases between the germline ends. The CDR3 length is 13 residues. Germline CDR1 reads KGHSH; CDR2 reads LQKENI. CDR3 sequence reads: CASSRGQNQPQHF. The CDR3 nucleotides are TGTGCCAGCTCCCGGGGGCAGAATCAGCCCCAGCATTTT.